The clone carrying this T cell receptor beta chain has a single count. Patients at the Seattle site were enrolled during active infection and followed longitudinally. This sample is part of a study of blood T cell repertoires in COVID-19. In the study overall: Samples of COVID-19 (acute and convalescent) were obtained from the United States, Italy and Spain. Sources were T cells, B-cell-depleted T cells, or PBMCs; the material itself was cDNA or gDNA.

V shed 4 bases and J shed 0 bases, with 12 bases lying between them. CDR3 length equals 15 residues. The germline V gene encodes CDR1 LNHNV and CDR2 YYDKDF (reference sequence). In the original processing: From reference gene primer amplification, estimates of nucleated cell counts were derived. Clones were sequenced by immunoSEQ multiplex PCR, and TCRdb holds only the in-frame ones, with some missing. V, J and clone size are those of that table, while D and trimming were read from the DNA. This table has roughly 310,000 clones, around 90% appearing once. This receptor was obtained from a woman in her thirties with COVID-19, enrolled during active disease. Sequencing input: peripheral blood. V gene TRBV15 combines with J gene TRBJ2-5, with a weak D call TRBD2 (6 bases). The DNA for the CDR3 is TGTGCCACCAGCACAGGAGGGAGGAACCAAGAGACCCAGTACTTC. It encodes CATSTGGRNQETQYF.